This T cell receptor (beta chain) was sequenced in a study of regulatory T cells in long-lasting Graves disease (dated by TCRdb to the early 2020s). In the study overall: Antithyroid drugs had been taken for less than 3 months by newly diagnosed Graves' disease patients. The study took place in China and was registered as a clinical trial. TCR sequencing covered 13 persistent and some 20 newly diagnosed Graves' disease patients, about 35 samples in total. Patients with persistent Graves' disease were compared with patients with newly diagnosed Graves' disease using TCR sequencing and RNA sequencing of peripheral blood.

This clonotype occurred many times. The antigen it recognizes is unknown. The input lacks base qualities; no much larger clone sits a single base away. V is reduced by 0 bases and J by 5 bases, leaving a spacing of 13 bases between them. Inclusive of the bounding cysteine and phenylalanine, the CDR3 is 15 residues long. CDR3 DNA only is kept here, 45 bases in frame from base 1. Based on the germline V gene, the CDR1 and CDR2 sequences are MNHNS and SASEGT. Here is what the overall study found, with its caveats: Sequencing and analysis were limited to the TCR beta chain. Persistent Graves' disease patients showed lower TCR Shannon entropy and fewer highly expanded clones than newly diagnosed patients, suggesting clonal expansion. As a limitation, the authors acknowledged that the small sample size may reduce accuracy. Persistent disease showed preferential use of TRBV28, TRBJ1-2 and TRBJ2-5, whereas newly diagnosed disease favored TRBV20-1 and TRBJ2-1. More public clonotypes were shared among persistent patients (roughly 2,700) than among newly diagnosed patients (under 1,000). Only peripheral blood was studied, because thyroid tissue, the primary lesion, was inaccessible.

Taken with the paper, the label for time point translates to: newly diagnosed GD, antithyroid drugs for less than 3 months. For both TCR sequencing and RNA sequencing, RNA was extracted from PBMCs using TRIzol. The diagnosis of Graves' disease was made according to American Thyroid Association guidelines. Recruitment of patients was carried out at an endocrinology department in Xi'an, China. Each patient gave roughly 10 milliliters of peripheral blood, collected in an EDTA anticoagulant tube. Ficoll Paque Plus density gradient separation was used to isolate PBMCs, and no additional T cell sorting was done. An Agilent 2100 Bioanalyzer and agarose gel were used to assess RNA quality, and a NanoDrop 2000 was used to measure RNA concentration. The protocol used for the library was multiplex PCR. Sequenced on an Illumina HiSeq 4000. iRepertoire HTBI primers and Arm-PCR amplification of CDR3 regions were used to construct TCR beta libraries. Before sequencing, the PCR products went through gel purification. The paper's processing steps were these. A total of 62 TRBV and some 15 TRBJ segments were identified across samples and were used for gene usage analysis of CDR3 amino acid clonotypes. COPE and FqMerger were used to merge the filtered high-quality paired reads into contigs. BLAST was used to align contigs to the IMGT TRBV, TRBD and TRBJ reference genes, and CDR3 was defined following IMGT. Clonotypes above 0.1% frequency were classified as highly expanded clones. Shannon entropy served as the measure of repertoire diversity, while the Gini coefficient captured V-J evenness. A clonotype was considered public if more than one individual shared it. In-frame beta chains were kept once TCRdb had trimmed the public reads at Q25 with fastp and called clones with MiXCR. Rows with one shared CDR3 protein collapse into an entry with the most common genes and DNA. TCRdb's processing, not the authors' own work, is the source of the V and J calls. Recorded for this sample are hundreds of thousands of distinct CDR3 sequences; roughly a sixth of them occurred a single time. The ten biggest clones cover more than 20% of the sample.

The same sample was also used in a study of T cells in Graves' hyperthyroidism and ophthalmopathy. As that second paper reports: Stable Graves' hyperthyroidism was defined as no progression to ophthalmopathy during 18 months of follow-up. The hyperthyroidism patients were between 18 and 65 years old and newly diagnosed, with a disease duration of less than 2 months. The study excluded patients with uncontrolled infections, other autoimmune diseases, pregnancy or lactation. Diagnoses were established on the basis of clinical symptoms, serum thyroxine and TRAb, thyroid ultrasound, and orbital computed tomography. The first round of RT-PCR for the TCR CDR3 was performed with the HTBI primer set and the Qiagen OneStep RT-PCR kit. Most expanded thyroid clonotypes (frequency above 0.001) were also detected in blood, a finding suggesting that blood repertoires may reflect thyroid immune responses. Ophthalmopathy was separated from stable hyperthyroidism by a 13 V-J signature model, with approximately 89% sensitivity and just over 81% specificity obtained in cross-validation and 80%/75% obtained in testing. During validation, the model predicted progression to ophthalmopathy a median of around 6 months ahead of onset, with roughly 65% sensitivity and 72.22% specificity. TCR V-J signatures able to tell the groups apart were searched for in a discovery cohort of 90 to 100 patients, of whom more than 40 had Graves' ophthalmopathy and roughly 58 had stable Graves' hyperthyroidism. Whether ophthalmopathy could be predicted prospectively was tested in an independent validation cohort made up of roughly 19 hyperthyroidism patients plus 17 patients who later progressed to ophthalmopathy. The roughly 91 discovery patients were randomly divided into training and test sets at a 7:3 ratio. In more than 5 Graves' hyperthyroidism patients, the study also compared T-cell repertoires from thyroid tissue with T-cell repertoires from blood. After sampling, hyperthyroidism patients received methimazole starting at 30 mg daily, and ophthalmopathy patients received high-dose intravenous methylprednisolone. Libraries were constructed in a second round of multiplex PCR, after which size selection and purification were carried out. Libraries were sequenced paired-end with 100 bp reads on an Illumina HiSeq2000. SOAPnuke was used to process the raw data, removing reads that contained adapters or uncalled bases, had a mean Phred below 15, or lacked an exact match to the constant primer or identifier. High-quality paired reads were merged with COPE v1.2.5, and unique nucleotide sequences were defined as clonotypes. Clonotypes were aligned to IMGT TRBV, TRBD and TRBJ reference segments using MiTCR v1.1. Only V-J combinations with frequency above 0.0001, covering roughly 99% of repertoires, were analysed. A TCS score was defined as the ratio of F50 (clonal expansion) to E x V (chaos), with BLOSUM62-based TCRdist applied between CDR3 peptides within each V-J. Welch's t-statistics and random forest reduced around 520 V-J features to about 12, which were used in a naive Bayes classifier (R e1071). No statistical method was used to set the sample size in advance, and investigators knew the group allocation. The paper reports TCR Vbeta CDR3 sequencing of 140 or so peripheral blood samples: approximately 43 ophthalmopathy, fewer than 80 hyperthyroidism and approximately 17 progressor patients.

The chain was built from TRBV6-1 and TRBJ1-1; there is no confident call for the D gene. The input for sequencing was peripheral blood mononuclear cells (PBMCs), taken at new diagnosis, from a patient treated with antithyroid drugs. This sequence originates from a woman aged 40-65 years with Graves disease. Donor details come from another sample of the same person, matched by shared clones. The CDR3 protein sequence reads: CASSEAEGFRTEAFF. The sequenced DNA is TGTGCCAGCAGTGAAGCGGAGGGTTTCCGGACTGAAGCTTTCTTT.